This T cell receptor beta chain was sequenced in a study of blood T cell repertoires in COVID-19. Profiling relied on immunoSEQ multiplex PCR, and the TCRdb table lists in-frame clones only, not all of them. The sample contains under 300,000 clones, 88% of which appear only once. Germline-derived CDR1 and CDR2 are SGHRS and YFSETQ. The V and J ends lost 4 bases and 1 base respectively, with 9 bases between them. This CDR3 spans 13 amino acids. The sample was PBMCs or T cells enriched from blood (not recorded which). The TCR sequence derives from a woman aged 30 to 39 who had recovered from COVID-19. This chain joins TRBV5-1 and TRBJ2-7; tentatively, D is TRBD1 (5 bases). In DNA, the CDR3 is TGCGCCAGCAGCCGGGCAGGGTCCTACGAGCAGTACTTC. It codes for CASSRAGSYEQYF.